Shown below are 4 T cell receptor beta chains from a single sample sequenced in a study of tumor-infiltrating lymphocytes in localized non-small cell lung cancer. Measured with immunoSEQ multiplex PCR; TCRdb has only the in-frame clones, and not every one. The sample yields approximately 10,000 clones, approximately 71% seen once. The sample was uninvolved lung tissue not adjacent to the tumor. The source is a human donor with non-small cell lung cancer.

This clone was seen only a few times. The V call is TRBV28, the J call TRBJ1-4, with D perhaps matching TRBD1 (5 bases). There are 15 residues in the CDR3. Germline loops: CDR1 MDHEN, CDR2 SYDVKM. V lost 3 bases and J 5 bases, leaving 13 bases between the germline ends. CDR3 DNA sequence: TGTGCCAGCAGTTTTTTGCCAGCAGGGAATGAAAAACTGTTTTTT. Protein sequence: CASSFLPAGNEKLFF.

The DNA of the CDR3 is TGCGCCAGCAGCTTGGACTCGGGCTACGAGCAGTACTTC. The encoded protein is CASSLDSGYEQYF. The chain employs TRBV5-1 and TRBJ2-7; D ambiguous. CDR3 size: 13 residues. Per the germline V gene, CDR1 is SGHRS and CDR2 is YFSETQ. V lost 0 bases and J lost 3, with 7 bases in between. Full variable domain (outside the CDR3, taken from reference TRBV5-1 and TRBJ2-7): KAGVTQTPRYLIKTRGQQVTLSCSPISGHRSVSWYQQTPGQGLQFLFEYFSETQRNKGNFPGRFSGRQFSNSRSEMNVSTLELGDSALYLCASSLDSGYEQYFGPGTRLTVT.

The V and J genes are TRBV11-2 and TRBJ2-5; D not certain. The CDR3 sequence is 15 residues long. Germline CDR1 is SGHAT and CDR2 is FQNNGV. V was cut by 3 bases and J by 2 bases, with 13 bases left in between. The CDR3 DNA reads TGTGCCAGCAGCTTCTCTAGGCAGCCTCAAGAGACCCAGTACTTC. Protein: CASSFSRQPQETQYF. Full variable domain (remainder filled in from reference TRBV11-2 and TRBJ2-5): EAGVAQSPRYKIIEKRQSVAFWCNPISGHATLYWYQQILGQGPKLLIQFQNNGVVDDSQLPKDRFSAERLKGVDSTLKIQPAKLEDSAVYLCASSFSRQPQETQYFGPGTRLLVL.

The chain combines TRBV29-1 with TRBJ2-5; the match to TRBD1 covers 10 bases. With V trimmed by 3 bases and J by 0 bases, 1 base remained unmatched. CDR1 is SQVTM and CDR2 is ANQGSEA in the germline V gene. This CDR3 is built from 14 residues. The chain's CDR3 is CSVEGTGDQETQYF. The DNA for the CDR3 is TGCAGCGTTGAGGGGACAGGGGACCAAGAGACCCAGTACTTC.